The present T cell receptor (beta chain) was sequenced within a study of T cells in localized non-small cell lung cancer. Study observations and caveats: A median of 57 of the top 100 tumor clones appeared in adjacent lung, which was paired and uninvolved. T cell clonality was highest in uninvolved adjacent lung, above tumor.

About this clone: The antigen remains undetermined.

Some clones are missing from TCRdb's copy, which holds only in-frame ones; the method was immunoSEQ multiplex PCR. The table shows approximately 61,000 clones, with 86% occurring only once. The CDR3 contains 16 residues. This chain joins TRBV21-1 and TRBJ2-5; the table's D call TRBD2 went unverified against the DNA. TRBV21-1 is a documented pseudogene. This receptor was taken from a woman aged 35-75 years with stage I lung adenocarcinoma. The material was peripheral blood, obtained before any cancer treatment. The CDR3 sequence is CASSKKTLAGEETQYF. The CDR3 DNA reads TGTGCCAGCAGCAAAAAGACCCTAGCGGGGGAAGAGACCCAGTACTTC.